The 10 T cell receptor beta chains below all came from one sample that was sequenced in a study of beta chain features in type 1 diabetes. Findings and caveats of the study: Type 1 diabetes patients showed a moderate but significant shortening of TCRB CDR3s in all four CD4+ subsets.

Expressed TCRB transcripts were sequenced because the isolated RNA had all been reverse transcribed beforehand. Measured with immunoSEQ multiplex PCR; TCRdb has only the in-frame clones, and not every one. This repertoire shows over 300,000 clones, 9.3% found once; its top ten account for approximately 1%. Antigens for these TCRs are unknown. The specimen was central memory CD4+ T cells from blood. These receptors originate from a man between 25 and 39 years old with type 1 diabetes.

The chain is built from TRBV5-1 and TRBJ2-7; 8 bases line up with TRBD1. V shed 5 bases and J 0 bases; nucleotides not matched to a gene: 7. Germline CDR1 reads SGHRS; CDR2 reads YFSETQ. The CDR3 covers 15 residues. Here the CDR3 DNA reads TGCGCCAGCAGTCCTAGGGGACAGGCCTCCTACGAGCAGTACTTC. Translation: CASSPRGQASYEQYF.

Only a few counts were recorded for this clone. The genes are TRBV4-3 and TRBJ2-7, with 12 bases identical to TRBD2. CDR3 length: 16 amino acids. CDR1 LGHNA and CDR2 YSLEER come from the germline V gene. Trimming took 5 bases from V and 5 from J; bases not matched to a gene: 10. The DNA for the CDR3 is TGCGCCAGCAGCGCCCGGACTAGCGGGGTTTTGCACGAGCAGTACTTC. It encodes CASSARTSGVLHEQYF.

J is TRBJ1-1 and V is TRBV7-9; D ambiguous. Between the trimmed V and J ends, which lost 1 base and 3 bases, there was a span of 9 bases. The CDR3 totals 14 residues. Germline values: CDR1 SEHNR, CDR2 FQNEAQ (reference sequence). CDR3 in amino acids: CASSLGVSDTEAFF. DNA of the CDR3: TGTGCCAGCAGCTTAGGGGTATCGGACACTGAAGCTTTCTTT.

This clone has more than one count but fewer than ten. The V gene is TRBV5-4, the J gene TRBJ1-6; D gene uncertain. The CDR3 consists of 15 residues. Trimming cost V 0 bases and J 3 bases, with 7 bases left between them. CDR1 and CDR2 (germline): SGHNT, YYREEE (reference sequence). The CDR3 nucleotides are TGTGCCAGCAGCTTGGCGGGAAACTATAATTCACCCCTCCACTTT. It codes for CASSLAGNYNSPLHF.

This clone was counted many times. V and J are TRBV2 and TRBJ2-1; TRBD2 agrees at 9 bases. Germline V CDR1 and CDR2: SNHLY, FYNNEI. CDR3 size: 14 residues. V shed 8 bases, J shed 0 bases, and the junction held 2 bases outside the gene matches. CDR3 amino acids: CASAGLASYNEQFF. The DNA for the CDR3 is TGTGCCAGCGCGGGACTAGCCTCCTACAATGAGCAGTTCTTC.

This clone occurred a few times. This chain joins TRBV4-1 and TRBJ2-5, with 10 bases aligning to TRBD1. Germline CDR1 and CDR2: MGHRA and YSYEKL. CDR3 size: 16 residues. The V and J ends lost 0 bases and 5 bases, in that order; junction bases with no gene match: 6. DNA for the CDR3: TGCGCCAGCAGCCAAGATTCCCGGACAGGGGGGGAGACCCAGTACTTC. Residues: CASSQDSRTGGETQYF.

The table lists this clone with a few counts. This chain uses TRBV2 with TRBJ2-3, with 13 bases aligning to TRBD2. Germline V gene lookup returns CDR1 SNHLY and CDR2 FYNNEI. The CDR3 runs 15 residues. V was pared by 6 bases and J by 7 bases, with 7 bases of the junction left unmatched. The DNA for the CDR3 is TGTGCCAGCAGCCTTGGACTAGCGGGGGTGAATACGCAGTATTTT. Translated: CASSLGLAGVNTQYF.

The chain joins TRBV27 to TRBJ2-2; D gene unclear. With 7 bases removed from V and 7 bases from J, the gap between germline ends came to 7 bases. This CDR3 comprises 11 residues. Germline CDR1 is MNHEY and CDR2 is SMNVEV (reference sequence). CDR3 in DNA: TGTGCCAGCAACCCGTTCGGGGAGCTGTTTTTT. This codes for CASNPFGELFF.

In this sample, this clone turned up many times. The chain is built from TRBV14 and TRBJ1-4; a weak D match, TRBD1 (5 bases). There are 14 residues in the CDR3. V was pared by 4 bases and J by 6 bases, with 12 bases between. CDR1 is SGHDN and CDR2 is FVKESK in the germline V gene. The CDR3 region is CASSPGLSDEKLFF. Written as DNA, the CDR3 is TGTGCCAGCAGCCCGGGACTTAGTGATGAAAAACTGTTTTTT.

This clone was observed a handful of times. The genes are TRBV7-9 and TRBJ1-2, with TRBD1 identical over 9 bases. Germline loops: CDR1 SEHNR, CDR2 FQNEAQ (reference sequence). The junction had 13 bases not matched to a gene; V was cut back by 5 bases and J by 3 bases. CDR3 length: 17 amino acids. CDR3 nucleotides: TGTGCCAGCAGCCTTCGGACAGGGGCCGGGGGTGACTATGGCTACACCTTC. It is translated as CASSLRTGAGGDYGYTF.